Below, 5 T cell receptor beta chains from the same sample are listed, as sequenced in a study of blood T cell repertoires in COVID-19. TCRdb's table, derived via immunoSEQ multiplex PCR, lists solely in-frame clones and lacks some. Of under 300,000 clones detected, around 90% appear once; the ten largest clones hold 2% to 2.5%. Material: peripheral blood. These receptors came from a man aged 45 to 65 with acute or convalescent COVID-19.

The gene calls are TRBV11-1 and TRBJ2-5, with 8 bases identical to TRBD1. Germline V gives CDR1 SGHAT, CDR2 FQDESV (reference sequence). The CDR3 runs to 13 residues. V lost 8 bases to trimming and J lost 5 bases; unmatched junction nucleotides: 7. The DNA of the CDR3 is TGTGCCAGCGCAGGCAGGGGGCAGGAGACCCAGTACTTC. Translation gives CASAGRGQETQYF.

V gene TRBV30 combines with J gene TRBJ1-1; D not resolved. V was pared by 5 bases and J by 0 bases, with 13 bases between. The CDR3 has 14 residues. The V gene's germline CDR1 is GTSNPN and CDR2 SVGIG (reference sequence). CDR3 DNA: TGTGCCTGGGGGAGGGCCCCCATGAACACTGAAGCTTTCTTT. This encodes CAWGRAPMNTEAFF.

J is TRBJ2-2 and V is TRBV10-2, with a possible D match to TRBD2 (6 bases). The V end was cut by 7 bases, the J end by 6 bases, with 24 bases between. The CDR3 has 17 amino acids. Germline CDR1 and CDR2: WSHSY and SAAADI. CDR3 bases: TGCGCCAGCACCCAGCCGGGACTTGGGGGAAAGGCCGGGGAGCTGTTTTTT. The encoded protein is CASTQPGLGGKAGELFF.

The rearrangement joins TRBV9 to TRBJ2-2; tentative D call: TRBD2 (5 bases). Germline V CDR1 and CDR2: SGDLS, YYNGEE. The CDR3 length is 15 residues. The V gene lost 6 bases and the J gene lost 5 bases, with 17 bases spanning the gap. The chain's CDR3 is CASTGKTSRTGELFF. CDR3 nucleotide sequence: TGTGCCAGCACCGGGAAGACTTCGAGAACCGGGGAGCTGTTTTTT.

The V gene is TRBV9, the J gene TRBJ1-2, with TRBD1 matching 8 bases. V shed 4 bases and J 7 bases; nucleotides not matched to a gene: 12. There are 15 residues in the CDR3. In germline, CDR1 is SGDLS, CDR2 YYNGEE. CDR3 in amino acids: CASSFGTGLSRGYTF. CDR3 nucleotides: TGTGCCAGCAGCTTCGGGACAGGCCTTTCTCGTGGCTACACCTTC.